The following is a T cell receptor beta chain sequence with its context. Antigen specificity is unknown. The data originate from a study of cytomegalovirus exposure and HLA in healthy donors. Overall study results and limits: Overall, around 160 TCR beta chains were annotated as cytomegalovirus-associated.

In germline, CDR1 is LNHDA, CDR2 SQIVND (reference sequence). V gave up 7 bases and J gave up 1 base, with 14 bases separating them. The CDR3 loop spans 16 amino acids. The PCR used 60 Vbeta and 13 Jbeta primers. Authors' methods: Per a later analysis, the number of unique TCR beta chains was roughly 83 million, of which roughly 9.9 million were shared. The table came from immunoSEQ multiplex PCR; TCRdb's copy has only in-frame clones and leaves some out. Clonal size and the V and J genes are those of that table, whereas D and trimming came from the DNA. Of 70,000 to 95,000 clones detected, 60% to 85% appear once; the ten largest clones hold roughly 1.5%.

The rearrangement uses TRBV19 and TRBJ2-6; D perhaps matches TRBD2 (6 bases). The TCR sequence derives from a man aged 35-49 years in good health and CMV-seronegative. Sequenced sample: PBMCs. The DNA for the CDR3 is TGTGCCAGTAAGGAGGGCGCCGTTTCTGGGGCCAACGTCCTGACTTTC. Translated: CASKEGAVSGANVLTF.